This entry lists 2 T cell receptor beta chains sequenced from one sample in a study of CD8 T cells in ankylosing spondylitis. MiXCR, run by TCRdb on the 5' RACE reads, gives a single entry per CDR3 protein. The data show some 150,000 distinct CDR3 sequences, roughly 44% seen once. The sequenced material came from synovial fluid, either unsorted or a sorted T cell fraction (not recorded which). These receptors all come from a male donor with ankylosing spondylitis.

The CDR3 spells CASSRDWGQPQHF. The CDR3 nucleotides are TGTGCCAGCAGCCGGGATTGGGGTCAGCCCCAGCATTTT. This chain links TRBV12-3 or TRBV12-4 with TRBJ1-5; D remains ambiguous. CDR3 length equals 13 residues. V was shortened by 6 bases and J by 6 bases, with 12 bases between the two germline ends.

This clonotype has more than one count but fewer than ten. The chain uses TRBV19 and TRBJ2-6, with 7 bases aligning to TRBD1. The CDR3 consists of 17 residues. Germline CDR1 and CDR2: LNHDA and SQIVND (reference sequence). V shed 4 bases, J shed 0 bases, and the junction held 6 bases outside the gene matches. The CDR3 DNA reads as TGTGCCAGTAGTACTAACAGGGGCGACTCTGGGGCCAACGTCCTGACTTTC. Translation: CASSTNRGDSGANVLTF.